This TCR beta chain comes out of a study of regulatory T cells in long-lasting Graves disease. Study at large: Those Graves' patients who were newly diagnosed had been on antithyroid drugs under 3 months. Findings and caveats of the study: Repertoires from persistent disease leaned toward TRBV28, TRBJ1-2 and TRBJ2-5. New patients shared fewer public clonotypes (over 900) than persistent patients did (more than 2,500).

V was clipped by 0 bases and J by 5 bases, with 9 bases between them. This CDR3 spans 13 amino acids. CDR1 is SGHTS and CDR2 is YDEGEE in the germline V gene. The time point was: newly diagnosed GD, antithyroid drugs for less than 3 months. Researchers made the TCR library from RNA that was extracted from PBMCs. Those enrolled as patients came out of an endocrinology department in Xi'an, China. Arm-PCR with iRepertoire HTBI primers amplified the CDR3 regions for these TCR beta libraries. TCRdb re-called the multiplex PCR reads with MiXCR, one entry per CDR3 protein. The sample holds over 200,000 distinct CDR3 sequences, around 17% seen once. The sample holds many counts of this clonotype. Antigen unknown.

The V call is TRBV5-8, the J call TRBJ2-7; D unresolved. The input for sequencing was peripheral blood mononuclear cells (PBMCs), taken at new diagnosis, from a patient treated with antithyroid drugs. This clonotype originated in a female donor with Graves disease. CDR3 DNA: TGTGCCAGCAGCTTGGTGGGTTACCACGAGCAGTACTTC. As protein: CASSLVGYHEQYF. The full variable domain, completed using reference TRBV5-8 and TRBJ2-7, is EAGVTQSPTHLIKTRGQQATLRCSPISGHTSVYWYQQALGLGLQFLLWYDEGEERNRGNFPPRFSGRQFPNYSSELNVNALELEDSALYLCASSLVGYHEQYFGPGTRLTVT.